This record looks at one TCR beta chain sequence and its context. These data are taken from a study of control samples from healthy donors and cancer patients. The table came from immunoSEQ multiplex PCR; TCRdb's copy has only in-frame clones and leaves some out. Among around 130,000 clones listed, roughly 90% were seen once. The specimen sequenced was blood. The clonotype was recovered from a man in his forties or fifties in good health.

The CDR3 sequence: CASSHGPSGNTIYF. CDR3 nucleotide sequence: TGTGCCAGCAGCCACGGACCTTCTGGAAACACCATATATTTT. The rearrangement joins TRBV3-1 (or the pseudogene TRBV3-2) to TRBJ1-3; D is undetermined. CDR1 LGHDT and CDR2 YNNKEL come from the germline V gene (reference sequence). The CDR3 runs to 14 residues. The ends were cut back, 3 bases at V and 1 base at J, with 7 bases in the middle.